This TCR beta chain was sequenced in a study of blood T cell repertoires in COVID-19. Study overall: The United States, Italy and Spain supplied acute and convalescent COVID-19 samples. Sources were T cells, B-cell-depleted T cells, or PBMCs; the material itself was cDNA or gDNA.

Germline V lookup: CDR1 LNHDA, CDR2 SQIVND (reference sequence). The V end lost 5 bases, the J end lost 0 bases, and 11 bases lay between the germline ends. There are 15 residues in the CDR3. Per the original methods: Estimation of nucleated cell counts relied on the amplification of reference gene primers. Produced via immunoSEQ multiplex PCR; TCRdb's table is partial and in-frame only. For V, J and clone size, that table is used; D and trimming come from the DNA. The sample holds 240,000 or so clones, more than 70% seen once. This clonotype was sampled from an elderly man with acute or convalescent COVID-19. Sample: peripheral blood. The chain recombines TRBV19 with TRBJ2-1; D gene unclear. The CDR3 region has the DNA TGTGCCAGTAGTCCGGAGATGGGCTCCTACAATGAGCAGTTCTTC. It translates to CASSPEMGSYNEQFF.